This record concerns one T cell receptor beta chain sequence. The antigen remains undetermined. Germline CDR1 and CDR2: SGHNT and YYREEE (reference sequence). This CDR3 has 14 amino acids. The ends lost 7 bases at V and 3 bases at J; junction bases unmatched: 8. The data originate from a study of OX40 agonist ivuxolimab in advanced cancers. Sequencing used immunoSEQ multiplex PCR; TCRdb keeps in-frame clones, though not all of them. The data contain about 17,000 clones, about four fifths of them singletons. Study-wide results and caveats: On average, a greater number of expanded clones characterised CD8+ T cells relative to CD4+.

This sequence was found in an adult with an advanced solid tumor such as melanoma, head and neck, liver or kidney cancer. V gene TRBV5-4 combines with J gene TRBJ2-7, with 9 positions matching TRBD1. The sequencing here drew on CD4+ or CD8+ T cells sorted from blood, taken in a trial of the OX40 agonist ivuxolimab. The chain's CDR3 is CASQLGTGIYEQYF. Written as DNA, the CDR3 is TGTGCCAGCCAATTAGGGACAGGGATCTACGAGCAGTACTTC.